Included here is one T cell receptor beta chain sequence, with context. The data derive from a study of blood T cell repertoires in COVID-19. Turning to the study itself: The United States, Italy and Spain provided the acute and convalescent COVID-19 samples. T cells, B-cell-depleted T cells, or PBMCs supplied cDNA or gDNA.

Trimming pared 5 bases from V and 4 bases from J, leaving 21 bases between. This CDR3 is built from 16 residues. From germline, CDR1 is SQVTM and CDR2 ANQGSEA. Sequencing was performed with immunoSEQ multiplex PCR; in TCRdb, only in-frame clones are kept and a portion is missing. This table has some 260,000 clones, around 87% appearing once. The material sequenced was PBMCs or T cells enriched from blood (not recorded which). This receptor was identified in a woman under 40 with acute COVID-19. V is TRBV29-1 and J is TRBJ2-1; possibly TRBD2 for D (6 bases). Here the CDR3 DNA reads TGCAGCGTTATAGGCCTAGCGCCCCAGATGTACAATGAGCAGTTCTTC. Its protein is CSVIGLAPQMYNEQFF.